Presented here are 12 T cell receptor beta chains from one specimen sequenced in a study of cytomegalovirus exposure and HLA in healthy donors. PCR amplification relied on 60 Vbeta primers (plus 13 Jbeta primers). Profiled with immunoSEQ multiplex PCR; TCRdb holds only in-frame clones, not every one. In the table there are about 140,000 clones, under 85% of which are singletons. Sequenced material: PBMCs. These TCRs come from a man between 18 and 29 years old in good health and CMV-seronegative.

This clone appeared once. The rearrangement uses TRBV19 and TRBJ1-1; D is unclear. With 8 bases removed from V and 0 bases from J, the gap between germline ends came to 4 bases. There are 11 residues in the CDR3. Germline V CDR1 and CDR2: LNHDA, SQIVND (reference sequence). CDR3 sequence: CASHLNTEAFF. The DNA for the CDR3 is TGTGCCAGTCACTTGAACACTGAAGCTTTCTTT.

The chain has TRBV11-3 and TRBJ2-5; no clear D gene. Germline V gene data show CDR1 as SGHNT and CDR2 as YENEEA. V lost 1 base, J lost 2 bases, and 11 bases lay in between. The length of the CDR3 is 15 residues. The CDR3 DNA follows: TGTGCCAGCAGCTTAGGACTGCATTCACAAGAGACCCAGTACTTC. Protein product: CASSLGLHSQETQYF.

The J gene is TRBJ2-2, the V gene TRBV4-1; D not resolved. In germline, CDR1 is MGHRA, CDR2 YSYEKL. V gave up 4 bases and J gave up 0 bases, with 9 bases separating them. CDR3 length: 15 amino acids. The CDR3 sequence is CASSPPVPNTGELFF. The CDR3 nucleotides read TGCGCCAGCAGCCCCCCCGTTCCGAACACCGGGGAGCTGTTTTTT.

The rearrangement uses TRBV19 and TRBJ1-2; D perhaps matches TRBD1 (6 bases). CDR3 length: 15 amino acids. The germline CDR1 and CDR2 sequences are LNHDA and SQIVND (reference sequence). The ends were cut back, 1 base at V and 2 bases at J, with 11 bases in the middle. The CDR3 DNA follows: TGTGCCAGTAGTATAGTCCCGGACAGCAACTATGGCTACACCTTC. Its translation: CASSIVPDSNYGYTF. The full variable domain, completed using reference TRBV19 and TRBJ1-2, is DGGITQSPKYLFRKEGQNVTLSCEQNLNHDAMYWYRQDPGQGLRLIYYSQIVNDFQKGDIAEGYSVSREKKESFPLTVTSAQKNPTAFYLCASSIVPDSNYGYTFGSGTRLTVV.

The gene calls are TRBV30 and TRBJ2-6; D gene ambiguous. Germline V gene lookup returns CDR1 GTSNPN and CDR2 SVGIG (reference sequence). Trimming removed 5 bases at V and 3 bases at J, with 8 bases between. The length of the CDR3 is 13 residues. The CDR3 bases are TGTGCCTGGGGCCCGGGTGGGGCCAACGTCCTGACTTTC. Its protein product is CAWGPGGANVLTF.

V usage is TRBV7-6 and J usage is TRBJ2-3; TRBD2 is a possible D gene (5 bases). Germline V gene sequence: CDR1 SGHVS, CDR2 FNYEAQ. This CDR3 has 14 residues. With 5 bases removed from V and 1 base from J, the gap between germline ends came to 10 bases. The CDR3 coding sequence is TGTGCCAGCAGCCTCGGGCGGGGCACAGATACGCAGTATTTT. Translating it yields CASSLGRGTDTQYF.

V and J are TRBV5-5 and TRBJ2-7; D unresolved. The CDR3 length is 15 residues. The germline gives CDR1 SGHKS, CDR2 YYEKEE (reference sequence). V was cut by 0 bases and J by 3 bases, with 13 bases left in between. Here the CDR3 DNA reads TGTGCCAGCAGCTTGGCCGGTAACAGCAACTACGAGCAGTACTTC. As protein: CASSLAGNSNYEQYF.

This sequence joins TRBV19 and TRBJ1-1; TRBD1 is a possible D gene (5 bases). V was trimmed by 2 bases and J by 5 bases, leaving 12 bases between them. The CDR3 is made up of 14 amino acids. Germline V lookup: CDR1 LNHDA, CDR2 SQIVND (reference sequence). CDR3 in amino acids: CASSILGVGTEAFF. The CDR3, as DNA: TGTGCCAGTAGTATATTAGGGGTGGGGACTGAAGCTTTCTTT.

The chain combines TRBV6-5 with TRBJ1-2; D is perhaps TRBD1 (5 bases). CDR3 length: 12 amino acids. CDR1 and CDR2 (germline): MNHEY, SVGAGI. The V gene lost 5 bases and the J gene lost 3 bases, with 7 bases spanning the gap. This chain's CDR3 is CASSDRDYGYTF. For the CDR3, the DNA is TGTGCCAGCAGTGACAGAGACTATGGCTACACCTTC.

A note on this clone: The junction departs from germline at one end; a sequencing error may be responsible. The rearrangement links TRBV7-9 to TRBJ1-1; D might be TRBD1 (6 bases). The germline V gene has CDR1 SEHNR and CDR2 FQNEAQ (reference sequence). The CDR3 runs to 12 residues. CDR3 in amino acids: CSSTQGFTEAFF. The CDR3 region has the DNA TGTTCCAGCACCCAGGGGTTCACTGAAGCTTTCTTT.

The gene calls are TRBV7-9 and TRBJ2-7, with D possibly TRBD2 on 6 matching bases. Trimming removed 0 bases from V and 2 bases from J, with 8 bases in between. The CDR3 extends over 14 amino acids. From germline, CDR1 is SEHNR and CDR2 FQNEAQ (reference sequence). As DNA, the CDR3 is TGTGCCAGCAGCTTAGCGGAGGGCCCCTACGAGCAGTACTTC. Translated: CASSLAEGPYEQYF.

The chain links TRBV15 to TRBJ1-4; D ambiguous. The length of the CDR3 is 16 residues. Trimming left V 3 bases short and J 3 bases short, with 14 bases between. CDR1 and CDR2 from the germline V gene are LNHNV and YYDKDF (reference sequence). The CDR3 nucleotides read TGTGCCACCAGCAGTACCCGACGAGGGCCTAATGAAAAACTGTTTTTT. It translates to CATSSTRRGPNEKLFF.